This T cell receptor (beta chain) stems from a study of T cell responses to AZD1222 COVID-19 vaccine. Study findings and constraints: Dominant CD4 TCR responses targeted spike regions 160-218 and 743-854.

A remark on this clone: Its antigen remains unidentified.

TCRdb's table, derived via immunoSEQ multiplex PCR, lists solely in-frame clones and lacks some. The profile shows about 140,000 clones, around 90% of them singletons. The germline gives CDR1 MDHEN, CDR2 SYDVKM. The CDR3 contains 15 residues. V shed 6 bases and J 15 bases; nucleotides not matched to a gene: 13. V gene TRBV28 combines with J gene TRBJ2-1; 14 positions match TRBD2. The starting material was peripheral blood, obtained 28 days after the second AZD1222 dose. The source of this sequence is an adult who received the AZD1222 COVID-19 vaccine. The CDR3 DNA reads as TGTGCCAGCAGGGGGGGACTAGCGGGAGCAGGAGCTCGGTTCTTC. It codes for CASRGGLAGAGARFF.